The text below deals with one T cell receptor (beta chain). Authors' analysis steps: Amplification from reference gene primers served as the basis for estimated nucleated cell counts. The assay was immunoSEQ multiplex PCR, and TCRdb's table has in-frame clones only and misses some. V and J calls and clone size are copied from that table; D and trimming were computed from the DNA. The sample carries about 350,000 clones, around nine tenths recorded once. J lost 5 bases, V lost 4 bases, and 8 bases had no gene match. From germline, CDR1 is SGHTA and CDR2 FQGNSA. The CDR3 totals 14 residues. These data are taken from a study of blood T cell repertoires in COVID-19. Study context: COVID-19 samples, acute and convalescent, were from the United States, Italy and Spain.

This clonotype originated in a woman aged 60-75 years with COVID-19, enrolled during active disease. This chain joins TRBV7-2 and TRBJ2-7, with 7 nucleotides matching TRBD1. The sequencing input was peripheral blood. The chain's CDR3 is CASSYYSTGHEQYF. CDR3 coding DNA: TGTGCCAGCAGCTACTATTCGACAGGGCACGAGCAGTACTTC.